Listed below are T cell receptor beta chains from one sample, sequenced in a study of vaccination effects on CD4 cells after COVID-19. TCRdb's copy holds only in-frame clones and misses some; the assay was immunoSEQ multiplex PCR. There are roughly 63,000 clones in the sample; roughly 80% occur only once, and 3.7% lies in the top ten. These receptors have no identified antigens. Sequenced material: CD4+ T cells from PBMCs cultured with HCoV-OC43 spike peptides, taken before COVID-19 vaccination. These receptors were collected from a human donor who received a COVID-19 vaccine. Both conserved end residues are part of each CDR3. Each record gives: clone size, D gene, V gene, J gene, CDR3 DNA, CDR3 protein. The D gene is left open where the match is weak. Part of the rows lack a size; the others show once, few, many or a class for expanded clones.

abundance: .
d_gene: .
v_gene: TRBV6-6
j_gene: TRBJ2-3
CDR3nt: TGTGCCAGCAAGTTGGGCCTAGCAGGGTATACGCAGTATTTT
CDR3aa: CASKLGLAGYTQYF

abundance: .
d_gene: TRBD1
v_gene: TRBV19
j_gene: TRBJ1-3
CDR3nt: TGTGCCAGTAGGGGGACAGGGCGAAACACCATATATTTT
CDR3aa: CASRGTGRNTIYF

abundance: .
d_gene: TRBD2
v_gene: TRBV5-1
j_gene: TRBJ2-3
CDR3nt: TGCGCCAGCAGCTCGCGGACTAGCGGGGGAACCGCGTATACGCAGTATTTT
CDR3aa: CASSSRTSGGTAYTQYF

abundance: .
d_gene: TRBD2
v_gene: TRBV5-1
j_gene: TRBJ2-3
CDR3nt: TGCGCCAGCAGCCGATCTAGCGGGGGGGCGATAGATACGCAGTATTTT
CDR3aa: CASSRSSGGAIDTQYF

abundance: .
d_gene: TRBD2
v_gene: TRBV5-1
j_gene: TRBJ2-5
CDR3nt: TGCGCCAGCAGCGTCGGGGGGGCGGAAGAGACCCAGTACTTC
CDR3aa: CASSVGGAEETQYF

abundance: .
d_gene: .
v_gene: TRBV15
j_gene: TRBJ2-5
CDR3nt: TGTGCCACCAGCAGGACGGCAAAAGAGACCCAGTACTTC
CDR3aa: CATSRTAKETQYF

abundance: .
d_gene: .
v_gene: TRBV2
j_gene: TRBJ2-2
CDR3nt: TGTGCCAGCAGTGAACAGGGGTCCGGGGAGCTGTTTTTT
CDR3aa: CASSEQGSGELFF

abundance: few
d_gene: .
v_gene: TRBV7-8
j_gene: TRBJ1-5
CDR3nt: TGTGCCAGCAGCTTAGTGCGGAGTCAGCCCCAGCATTTT
CDR3aa: CASSLVRSQPQHF

abundance: .
d_gene: TRBD1
v_gene: TRBV24-1
j_gene: TRBJ2-3
CDR3nt: TGTGCCACCAGCCAGACAGGGCCCACAGATACGCAGTATTTT
CDR3aa: CATSQTGPTDTQYF

abundance: .
d_gene: TRBD1
v_gene: TRBV6-5
j_gene: TRBJ1-1
CDR3nt: TGTGCCAGCAGCATAGGGGGCAGGGGCACTGAAGCTTTCTTT
CDR3aa: CASSIGGRGTEAFF

abundance: .
d_gene: TRBD2
v_gene: TRBV7-2
j_gene: TRBJ2-1
CDR3nt: TGTGCCAGCAGCCCCGGACTAGCGGGGTTCAATGAGCAGTTCTTC
CDR3aa: CASSPGLAGFNEQFF

abundance: .
d_gene: .
v_gene: TRBV12-3/TRBV12-4
j_gene: TRBJ1-1
CDR3nt: TGTGCCAGCAGCCCAAAGAACACTGAAGCTTTCTTT
CDR3aa: CASSPKNTEAFF

abundance: .
d_gene: .
v_gene: TRBV5-1
j_gene: TRBJ2-5
CDR3nt: TGCGCCAGCAGACTGGCGGCTCAGGGCCACCAAGAGACCCAGTACTTC
CDR3aa: CASRLAAQGHQETQYF

abundance: .
d_gene: .
v_gene: TRBV6-6
j_gene: TRBJ2-3
CDR3nt: TGTGCCAGCAGTATAAGGGTTGGCACAGATACGCAGTATTTT
CDR3aa: CASSIRVGTDTQYF

abundance: .
d_gene: .
v_gene: TRBV6-5
j_gene: TRBJ1-1
CDR3nt: TGTGCCAGCATTAGCAGTAGAGCGAACACTGAAGCTTTCTTT
CDR3aa: CASISSRANTEAFF

abundance: .
d_gene: .
v_gene: TRBV7-2
j_gene: TRBJ1-1
CDR3nt: TGTGCCAGCAGCTTAAGGGGAAGGGGGATGAACACTGAAGCTTTCTTT
CDR3aa: CASSLRGRGMNTEAFF

abundance: .
d_gene: .
v_gene: TRBV5-8
j_gene: TRBJ2-6
CDR3nt: TGTGCCAGCAGCTTGGGAGGTTCTGGGGCCAACGTCCTGACTTTC
CDR3aa: CASSLGGSGANVLTF

abundance: .
d_gene: .
v_gene: TRBV11-3
j_gene: TRBJ2-3
CDR3nt: TGTGCCAGCAGTATGACAGGTAGCACAGATACGCAGTATTTT
CDR3aa: CASSMTGSTDTQYF

abundance: .
d_gene: .
v_gene: TRBV7-2
j_gene: TRBJ2-5
CDR3nt: TGTGCCAGCAGCTTAGCGATGGCCCAAGAGACCCAGTACTTC
CDR3aa: CASSLAMAQETQYF

abundance: few
d_gene: .
v_gene: TRBV7-2
j_gene: TRBJ1-1
CDR3nt: TGTGCCAGCAGCTCGACAGCGATCACTGAAGCTTTCTTT
CDR3aa: CASSSTAITEAFF

abundance: .
d_gene: .
v_gene: TRBV24-1
j_gene: TRBJ2-2
CDR3nt: TGTGCCACCAGTGTTGGTCCAGTTAACACCGGGGAGCTGTTTTTT
CDR3aa: CATSVGPVNTGELFF

abundance: .
d_gene: .
v_gene: TRBV5-1
j_gene: TRBJ2-2
CDR3nt: TGCGCCAGCAGCTTGTTTCAGAACCGCCCCGGGGAGCTGTTTTTT
CDR3aa: CASSLFQNRPGELFF

abundance: .
d_gene: TRBD1
v_gene: TRBV5-1
j_gene: TRBJ2-5
CDR3nt: TGCGCCAGCAGCTCTGGACAGGGCATAGAGACCCAGTACTTC
CDR3aa: CASSSGQGIETQYF

abundance: few
d_gene: TRBD1
v_gene: TRBV28
j_gene: TRBJ1-2
CDR3nt: TGTGCCAGCAAAAGACAGGGAGGTGACTATGGCTACACCTTC
CDR3aa: CASKRQGGDYGYTF

abundance: .
d_gene: .
v_gene: TRBV6-4
j_gene: TRBJ2-2
CDR3nt: TGTGCCAGCCGCCAAAACACCGGGGAGCTGTTTTTT
CDR3aa: CASRQNTGELFF

abundance: .
d_gene: TRBD2
v_gene: TRBV5-1
j_gene: TRBJ2-3
CDR3nt: TGCGCCAGCAGCTTGGCATCACTACTAGCGGATACCACAGATACGCAGTATTTT
CDR3aa: CASSLASLLADTTDTQYF

abundance: .
d_gene: .
v_gene: TRBV5-6
j_gene: TRBJ1-1
CDR3nt: TGTGCCAGCAGCTTGGACGGGAGAACAACTGAAGCTTTCTTT
CDR3aa: CASSLDGRTTEAFF

abundance: once
d_gene: .
v_gene: TRBV24-1
j_gene: TRBJ2-5
CDR3nt: TGTGCCACCAGTGATTCTGGCAGGAAAGAGACCCAGTACTTC
CDR3aa: CATSDSGRKETQYF

abundance: few
d_gene: TRBD1
v_gene: TRBV9
j_gene: TRBJ2-3
CDR3nt: TGTGCCAGCAGCGTAGTCGGAGTAACAGGGGCTACGCAGTATTTT
CDR3aa: CASSVVGVTGATQYF

abundance: .
d_gene: .
v_gene: TRBV28
j_gene: TRBJ2-4
CDR3nt: TGTGCCAGCAGTCAATACAGTGGAGTAGCCAAAAACATTCAGTACTTC
CDR3aa: CASSQYSGVAKNIQYF

abundance: .
d_gene: .
v_gene: TRBV5-8
j_gene: TRBJ1-2
CDR3nt: TGTGCCAGCAGCTTAAGCACTAACTATGGCTACACCTTC
CDR3aa: CASSLSTNYGYTF

abundance: .
d_gene: .
v_gene: TRBV2
j_gene: TRBJ2-3
CDR3nt: TGTGCCAGCAGAAGTGATCGAGAAGCGAATGGAAACGCGTATTTT
CDR3aa: CASRSDREANGNAYF

abundance: .
d_gene: TRBD1
v_gene: TRBV9
j_gene: TRBJ1-6
CDR3nt: TGTGCCAGCAGCGTAATCCCGCAGGGGGAACCCCTCCACTTT
CDR3aa: CASSVIPQGEPLHF

abundance: .
d_gene: .
v_gene: TRBV5-6
j_gene: TRBJ1-5
CDR3nt: TGTGCCAGCAGCACCTGGACAGTTAGCAATCAGCCCCAGCATTTT
CDR3aa: CASSTWTVSNQPQHF

abundance: .
d_gene: .
v_gene: TRBV7-9
j_gene: TRBJ2-2
CDR3nt: TGTGCCACTGGGCAGGGGGAGCTGTTTTTT
CDR3aa: CATGQGELFF

abundance: .
d_gene: .
v_gene: TRBV11-2
j_gene: TRBJ1-1
CDR3nt: TGTGCCAGCAGCTTAAACATCATCCCCCCAGAAGCTTTCTTT
CDR3aa: CASSLNIIPPEAFF

abundance: .
d_gene: .
v_gene: TRBV30
j_gene: TRBJ1-4
CDR3nt: TGTGCCTGGAGTTTAAGGGGGGGGCTTTCTGAAAAACTGTTTTTT
CDR3aa: CAWSLRGGLSEKLFF

abundance: many
d_gene: .
v_gene: TRBV6-1
j_gene: TRBJ1-4
CDR3nt: TGTGCCAGCAGTGAAGCGCTTCAGGCAGGGGAGGAAAAACTGTTTTTT
CDR3aa: CASSEALQAGEEKLFF

abundance: .
d_gene: TRBD1
v_gene: TRBV5-1
j_gene: TRBJ1-4
CDR3nt: TGCGCCAGCAGCGGGACAGGGTTTGGTACTAATGAAAAACTGTTTTTT
CDR3aa: CASSGTGFGTNEKLFF

abundance: .
d_gene: .
v_gene: TRBV5-8
j_gene: TRBJ2-2
CDR3nt: TGTGCCAGCAGCTGGGGACCGAACACCGGGGAGCTGTTTTTT
CDR3aa: CASSWGPNTGELFF

abundance: few
d_gene: .
v_gene: TRBV6-5
j_gene: TRBJ2-1
CDR3nt: TGTGCCAGCAGATACCGAGAGGGGAGCTCCTACAATGAGCAGTTCTTC
CDR3aa: CASRYREGSSYNEQFF

abundance: .
d_gene: TRBD1
v_gene: TRBV6-4
j_gene: TRBJ1-1
CDR3nt: TGTGCCAGCAGTGCCGAGGGACAGGGGTCATGGAACACTGAAGCTTTCTTT
CDR3aa: CASSAEGQGSWNTEAFF